Below are 17 T cell receptor beta chains sequenced from a single sample in a study of PD-L1 blockade in urothelial cancer. Repertoires were generated with immunoSEQ multiplex PCR, while TCRdb's copy carries only in-frame clones and drops some. Seen here are some 71,000 clones, roughly 89% observed once, and the top ten hold roughly 3.3%. The sample consisted of PBMCs, taken around atezolizumab (anti-PD-L1) treatment. The origin of the receptors is a man aged 60 to 75 with urothelial cancer.

J is TRBJ1-1 and V is TRBV6-5, with D possibly being TRBD1 (5 bases). The V gene's germline CDR1 is MNHEY and CDR2 SVGAGI. The V end lost 5 bases, the J end lost 5 bases, and 12 bases lay between the germline ends. CDR3 length: 13 residues. In nucleotides, the CDR3 is TGTGCCAGCAGTCCGGGGGGGATGACTGAAGCTTTCTTT. Protein: CASSPGGMTEAFF.

The chain combines TRBV9 with TRBJ2-6; 9 bases fit TRBD1. V lost 3 bases, J lost 4 bases, and 5 bases stayed unmatched. The germline CDR1 and CDR2 sequences are SGDLS and YYNGEE. This CDR3 has 16 residues. The CDR3 coding sequence is TGTGCCAGCAGCGCGGGGACAGGGACCGGGGCCAACGTCCTGACTTTC. Encoded protein: CASSAGTGTGANVLTF.

CDR3 nucleotides: TGTGCCAGCTCACCACCGGCTAGCGGCCGCACAGATACGCAGTATTTT. It codes for CASSPPASGRTDTQYF. The chain joins TRBV18 to TRBJ2-3, with 7 positions matching TRBD2. CDR3 length: 16 residues. J was trimmed by 1 base and V by 0 bases; bases with no gene match: 4. From germline, CDR1 is KGHSH and CDR2 LQKENI.

This rearrangement joins TRBV18 to TRBJ1-1; a possible D gene is TRBD1 (6 bases). This CDR3 has 13 residues. Trimming removed 3 bases at V and 6 bases at J, with 11 bases between. The germline gives CDR1 KGHSH, CDR2 LQKENI. In DNA form, the CDR3 reads TGTGCCAGCTCACCGCAACAGGGTTCTGAAGCTTTCTTT. Protein sequence: CASSPQQGSEAFF.

This clone has only one observation. The genes are TRBV5-1 and TRBJ2-7, with D possibly being TRBD1 (6 bases). This CDR3 has 15 residues. Looked up from germline, CDR1 is SGHRS and CDR2 is YFSETQ. Trimming pared 0 bases from V and 5 bases from J, leaving 15 bases between. CDR3 region: CASSLEGQGIHEQYF. CDR3 coding DNA: TGCGCCAGCAGCTTGGAGGGGCAGGGGATCCACGAGCAGTACTTC.

This chain joins TRBV30 and TRBJ2-3; 8 bases agree with TRBD2. CDR1 GTSNPN and CDR2 SVGIG come from the germline V gene (reference sequence). CDR3 length: 16 amino acids. V shed 0 bases, J shed 4 bases, and the junction held 9 bases outside the gene matches. CDR3 bases: TGTGCCTGGAGTGTTAGGACAGCGGGGGCCCCAGATACGCAGTATTTT. Encoded protein: CAWSVRTAGAPDTQYF.

This clone was counted once. The chain joins TRBV5-6 to TRBJ1-3; TRBD1 is a possible D gene (5 bases). Germline-derived CDR1 and CDR2 are SGHDT and YYEEEE. Deletions cut 2 bases from V and 8 bases from J, with 14 bases between. The CDR3 has 14 amino acids. CDR3 protein: CASSFQRSGDTIYF. CDR3 in DNA: TGTGCCAGCAGCTTCCAGCGGTCGGGGGACACCATATATTTT.

The gene calls are TRBV4-3 and TRBJ2-2, with 9 positions matching TRBD1. V dropped 4 bases and J dropped 11; count of bases not matched to a gene: 8. In germline, CDR1 is LGHNA, CDR2 YSLEER. The CDR3 runs 14 residues. In DNA, the CDR3 is TGCGCCAGCAGCCGAAGCCCGGGACAGGGTGAGCTGTTTTTT. Translating gives CASSRSPGQGELFF.

The V and J genes are TRBV5-1 and TRBJ1-2, with D perhaps TRBD1 (6 bases). Trimming stripped 3 bases from V and 2 bases from J, with 14 bases between. This CDR3 has 15 amino acids. CDR1 SGHRS and CDR2 YFSETQ come from the germline V gene. The CDR3 sequence is CASSSDRISNYGYTF. CDR3 in DNA: TGCGCCAGCAGCTCAGACAGGATCTCGAACTATGGCTACACCTTC.

The chain employs TRBV4-3 and TRBJ2-2; D might be TRBD2 (5 bases). This CDR3 is 18 amino acids long. The germline gives CDR1 LGHNA, CDR2 YSLEER. Trimming removed 0 bases from V and 0 bases from J, with 14 bases in between. The CDR3 DNA reads TGCGCCAGCAGCCAAGATTGGGCGGGCCTGGCGAACACCGGGGAGCTGTTTTTT. This translates into CASSQDWAGLANTGELFF.

This chain joins TRBV4-2 and TRBJ1-1; 7 bases fit TRBD1. This CDR3 contains 15 residues. Trimming cost V 4 bases and J 0 bases; bases outside gene matches: 5. Germline V lookup: CDR1 LGHNA, CDR2 YNFKEQ. The DNA of the CDR3 is TGTGCCAGCAGCCCCTTGACAGGGTTGAACACTGAAGCTTTCTTT. This translates into CASSPLTGLNTEAFF.

This clone is a singleton in its sample. The gene calls are TRBV7-9 and TRBJ2-7; 7 positions match TRBD1. The CDR3 sequence is 14 residues long. CDR1 and CDR2 from the germline V gene are SEHNR and FQNEAQ (reference sequence). V shed 6 bases, J shed 5 bases, and the junction held 10 bases outside the gene matches. The DNA of the CDR3 is TGTGCCAGCAGACCGACAGGGAGAAGTGACGAGCAGTACTTC. It encodes CASRPTGRSDEQYF.

The chain couples TRBV18 to TRBJ1-1; 8 positions match TRBD1. The CDR3 is 16 residues long. With 4 bases clipped from V and 0 bases from J, the junction kept 7 bases outside the gene matches. Germline CDR1 reads KGHSH; CDR2 reads LQKENI. The CDR3 DNA follows: TGTGCCAGCTCACTTAGACAGGGGTTTATGAACACTGAAGCTTTCTTT. Amino acid sequence: CASSLRQGFMNTEAFF.

CDR3 nucleotide sequence: TGTGCCAGCAGTTCTCCGACTGGGGGGACAGGGGGGTCCGTTACCAAAAACATTCAGTACTTC. This translates into CASSSPTGGTGGSVTKNIQYF. The rearrangement links TRBV27 to TRBJ2-4; 11 nucleotides align to TRBD1. Losses at the gene ends were 4 bases for V and 2 bases for J; bases not matched to a gene: 19. This CDR3 region has 21 residues. Germline assignment: CDR1 MNHEY and CDR2 SMNVEV (reference sequence).

The chain employs TRBV21-1 and TRBJ2-5; the table's D call, TRBD1, was not checked against the DNA. TRBV21-1 is marked as a pseudogene. The CDR3 runs to 13 residues. CDR3 sequence reads: CASSTEVSETQYF. The CDR3 DNA sequence: TGTGCCAGCAGCACAGAAGTCTCAGAGACCCAGTACTTC.

The J gene is TRBJ2-2, the V gene TRBV5-1; D may be TRBD1 (5 bases). Germline V gene lookup returns CDR1 SGHRS and CDR2 YFSETQ. The V and J ends lost 5 bases and 0 bases respectively, with 11 bases between them. The CDR3 has 15 amino acids. The CDR3 DNA reads as TGCGCCAGCAGTCCCAGGGCCTCGAACACCGGGGAGCTGTTTTTT. This translates into CASSPRASNTGELFF.

The chain couples TRBV5-1 to TRBJ2-3; TRBD1 aligns across 7 bases. From germline, CDR1 is SGHRS and CDR2 YFSETQ. With 7 bases clipped from V and 0 bases from J, the junction kept 8 bases outside the gene matches. The CDR3 covers 15 residues. The chain's CDR3 is CASGETGSSTDTQYF. The CDR3 bases are TGCGCCAGCGGCGAGACAGGGAGTAGCACAGATACGCAGTATTTT. Based on the CDR3 plus reference TRBV5-1 and TRBJ2-3, the full variable domain is KAGVTQTPRYLIKTRGQQVTLSCSPISGHRSVSWYQQTPGQGLQFLFEYFSETQRNKGNFPGRFSGRQFSNSRSEMNVSTLELGDSALYLCASGETGSSTDTQYFGPGTRLTVL.